The T cell receptor beta chain described here comes from a study of OX40 agonist ivuxolimab in advanced cancers. General study points: Low clonal expansion, among the lowest seen, marked partial responders at 0.1-3.0 mg/kg.

As concerns this clone: Its antigen is unidentified.

Autoimmune disease history or systemic immunosuppression led to patients being barred. On cycle 4 day 1 and cycle 7 day 1, as well as at baseline, blood was sampled. The protocol was immunoSEQ multiplex PCR, while the TCRdb copy is restricted to in-frame clones and leaves out a portion. The sample lists 25,000 to 30,000 clones, roughly 85% seen once, with more than 10% in the top ten. CDR3 length equals 14 residues. Germline CDR1 MGHRA, CDR2 YSYEKL. V was shortened by 1 base and J by 8 bases, with 14 bases between the two germline ends. The sequencing here drew on CD4+ or CD8+ T cells sorted from blood, taken in a trial of the OX40 agonist ivuxolimab. This chain links TRBV4-1 with TRBJ1-2, with D possibly matching TRBD1 (5 bases). The receptor comes from an adult with an advanced solid tumor such as melanoma, head and neck, liver or kidney cancer. This CDR3 is CASSQGEGSRGYTF. The DNA of the CDR3 is TGCGCCAGCAGCCAAGGGGAGGGGAGTAGGGGCTACACCTTC.